The next 2 T cell receptor beta chains were all read from a single sample in a study of blood T cells in healthy people across ages. A second PCR of 7 to 11 cycles used a sample-barcoded 5' primer and a J-beta primer mix. One entry per CDR3 protein results from TCRdb running MiXCR on the 5' RACE reads. This sample carries about 1.1 million distinct CDR3 sequences, roughly two fifths of them seen once, and the ten largest clones take around 13%. The sample was blood. Receptors originate from a man in his late teens or twenties in good health.

In its sample, this clonotype was seen a few times. This sequence joins TRBV5-1 and TRBJ2-7; weak D call: TRBD2 (5 bases). Germline CDR1 reads SGHRS; CDR2 reads YFSETQ. V lost 0 bases and J lost 1, with 17 bases in between. This CDR3 is built from 17 residues. The CDR3 DNA reads as TGCGCCAGCAGCTTGGAAACAAGCGGTTGGAGATCCTACGAGCAGTACTTC. Protein sequence: CASSLETSGWRSYEQYF.

A single count supports this clonotype. One end of the junction is discordant with germline, which a read error may explain. This sequence joins TRBV18 and TRBJ1-1, with D unclear. The CDR3 runs 15 residues. Germline V gene data show CDR1 as KGHSH and CDR2 as LQKENI. CDR3 sequence: CASSPQANMNTEAFF. The CDR3 nucleotides read TGTGCCAGCTCACCACAGGCCAACATGAACACCGAAGCTTTCTTT.